The TCR beta chain described here comes from a study of regulatory T cells in long-lasting Graves disease. This sample's time point: newly diagnosed GD, antithyroid drugs for less than 3 months. The TCR library was prepared using RNA isolated from PBMCs. TCR beta libraries were built with iRepertoire HTBI primers and Arm-PCR of CDR3 regions. TCRdb processed the multiplex PCR reads anew with MiXCR; each CDR3 protein has one entry. The repertoire holds about 220,000 distinct CDR3 sequences, with about 19% as singletons. This clonotype has a count of ten or more. Another study also made use of these data, one on T cells in Graves' hyperthyroidism and ophthalmopathy.

The clonotype originates from a woman aged 25 to 39 with Graves disease. Specimen: peripheral blood mononuclear cells (PBMCs), collected at new diagnosis, from a patient treated with antithyroid drugs.

The CDR3 sequence is CASSPTPGKNTDTQYF. CDR3 DNA sequence: TGTGCCAGCAGCCCGACTCCGGGAAAGAACACAGATACGCAGTATTTT. The V gene is TRBV28, the J gene TRBJ2-3; tentative D call: TRBD2 (5 bases). Per the germline V gene, CDR1 is MDHEN and CDR2 is SYDVKM. The length of the CDR3 is 16 residues. V was trimmed by 6 bases and J by 2 bases, leaving 18 bases between them.